Listed below are T cell receptor beta chains from one sample, sequenced in a study of untreated major depressive disorder. The data were produced by immunoSEQ multiplex PCR, yet TCRdb's version contains in-frame clones alone and is incomplete. The table records about 21,000 clones, approximately 89% of them present only once. Sequencing was performed on CD4+ T cells from PBMCs. The receptors come from a woman aged 40 to 55 in good health. CDR3s include the opening cysteine and the closing phenylalanine or tryptophan. A D gene is named only where the DNA matches it firmly. A row's size may be missing; if present it is once, few, many or a size class.

D | J | V | size | DNA | CDR3
NA | TRBJ1-2 | TRBV28 | NA | TGTGCCGCGAGGGCCTTTAAGGTACTCGGCTACACCTTC | CAARAFKVLGYTF
NA | TRBJ2-2 | TRBV6-4 | NA | TGTGCCAGCAGAGAGGAAAACACCGGGGAGCTGTTTTTT | CASREENTGELFF
NA | TRBJ2-2 | TRBV7-6 | NA | TGTGCCAGCAGCTTAAGGACGGTGAACACCGGGGAGCTGTTTTTT | CASSLRTVNTGELFF
NA | TRBJ1-2 | TRBV14 | NA | TGTGCCAGCAGCCAAGGCAGGTTTGGCTACACCTTC | CASSQGRFGYTF
TRBD2 | TRBJ2-1 | TRBV27 | NA | TGTGCCAGCAGCCCCTATGGGACTAGCATAGGGAATGAGCAGTTCTTC | CASSPYGTSIGNEQFF
NA | TRBJ1-4 | TRBV19 | NA | TGTGCCAGTAGTATTTTTGGCGAAAAACTGTTTTTT | CASSIFGEKLFF
NA | TRBJ1-5 | TRBV7-2 | NA | TGTGCCAGCAGCTTAGCCCCGGCGAGCAATCAGCCCCAGCATTTT | CASSLAPASNQPQHF
NA | TRBJ2-1 | TRBV9 | NA | TGTGCCAGCAGCGTAGCGGGTGCGGGTGAGCAGTTCTTC | CASSVAGAGEQFF
TRBD2 | TRBJ2-2 | TRBV27 | once | TGTGCCAGCAGTACCATAATGCGGGAGAGGGGCGGGGAGCTGTTTTTT | CASSTIMRERGGELFF
NA | TRBJ2-7 | TRBV25-1 | NA | NA | CASSTSGQGKYEQYF
NA | TRBJ1-3 | TRBV7-9 | NA | TGTGCCAGCAGCTATCAAAAAGGCCTGAACTCTGGAAACACCATATATTTT | CASSYQKGLNSGNTIYF
TRBD1 | TRBJ2-3 | TRBV5-1 | NA | TGCGCCAGCAAGCCTACAGGGGGCCCAGATACGCAGTATTTT | CASKPTGGPDTQYF
NA | TRBJ2-7 | TRBV27 | NA | TGTGCCAGTCGGGCCTTTGACGAGCAGTACTTC | CASRAFDEQYF
TRBD2 | TRBJ2-1 | TRBV5-1 | NA | TGCGCCAGCAGCGTCAGCGGGAGGGTATACAATGAGCAGTTCTTC | CASSVSGRVYNEQFF
NA | TRBJ2-2 | TRBV7-8 | NA | TGTGCCAGCAGCTTAATTCCAGCGGGTCACGGGGAGCTGTTTTTT | CASSLIPAGHGELFF
NA | TRBJ1-3 | TRBV4-1 | NA | TGCGCCAGCAGCCAAGGCGGAAACACCATATATTTT | CASSQGGNTIYF
TRBD1 | TRBJ2-2 | TRBV11-1 | NA | TGTGCCAGCAGCTCCGACAGGGGCGGGGAGCTGTTTTTT | CASSSDRGGELFF
NA | TRBJ2-3 | TRBV7-2 | once | TGTGCCAGCAGCTTAGGCCCTACAGATACGCAGTATTTT | CASSLGPTDTQYF
NA | TRBJ1-4 | TRBV5-1 | NA | TGCGCCAGCAGCTTGGTTGCGACCAGCCAGGAAAAACTGTTTTTT | CASSLVATSQEKLFF
NA | TRBJ2-5 | TRBV18 | NA | TGTGCCAGCTCACCGACAGAAAGCCGGGAGACCCAGTACTTC | CASSPTESRETQYF
NA | TRBJ2-3 | TRBV10-3 | NA | TGTGCCTCCACATCACAGATTGGAGTAGTAGATACGCAGTATTTT | CASTSQIGVVDTQYF
NA | TRBJ1-1 | TRBV6-5 | NA | TGTGCCAGCAGTTACGAGGGGGGGACCACTGAAGCTTTCTTT | CASSYEGGTTEAFF
NA | TRBJ1-1 | TRBV7-2 | NA | TGTGCCAGCAGCTTAGGTATTGAAGCTTTCTTT | CASSLGIEAFF
NA | TRBJ1-2 | TRBV18 | once | TGTGCCAGCTCACCTTCCAGTAACTATGGCTACACCTTC | CASSPSSNYGYTF